The 17 T cell receptor beta chains below all came from one sample that was sequenced in a study of blood T cell repertoires in COVID-19. Produced via immunoSEQ multiplex PCR; TCRdb's table is partial and in-frame only. The sample holds around 250,000 clones, 85% to 90% seen once. The specimen sequenced was PBMCs or T cells enriched from blood (not recorded which). The receptors originated from a man aged 50 or older who had been exposed to COVID-19.

V usage is TRBV18 and J usage is TRBJ2-1, with TRBD2 identical over 8 bases. Germline CDR1 reads KGHSH; CDR2 reads LQKENI. The CDR3 covers 15 residues. After removal of 5 bases from V and 6 bases from J, the junction contained 9 bases not matched to a gene. The CDR3: CASSTISGSGNEQFF. CDR3 nucleotides: TGTGCCAGCTCAACGATAAGCGGGAGCGGCAATGAGCAGTTCTTC.

The chain couples TRBV18 to TRBJ1-2; D is undetermined. CDR1 is KGHSH, CDR2 LQKENI, per germline. The CDR3 is 13 residues long. V was cut by 0 bases and J by 8 bases, with 10 bases left in between. This CDR3 reads CASSPPLPRGYTF. CDR3 nucleotides: TGTGCCAGCTCACCACCCCTTCCTAGGGGCTACACCTTC.

The CDR3 loop is CASSPDTQKNTEAFF. The CDR3 nucleotides are TGTGCCAGCAGCCCGGACACTCAGAAGAACACTGAAGCTTTCTTT. This chain connects TRBV7-3 to TRBJ1-1; D is possibly TRBD1 (5 bases). Germline V gives CDR1 SGHTA, CDR2 FQGTGA. The CDR3 has 15 residues. With 5 bases removed from V and 1 base from J, the gap between germline ends came to 14 bases.

CDR3 coding DNA: TGCGCCAGCAGCCTATCTACCTTGGATGAGCAGTTCTTC. Its translation is CASSLSTLDEQFF. The genes are TRBV5-1 and TRBJ2-1; D not certain. This CDR3 comprises 13 residues. Germline V gene data show CDR1 as SGHRS and CDR2 as YFSETQ. Trimming removed 4 bases from V and 8 bases from J, with 13 bases in between. The full variable domain, completed using reference TRBV5-1 and TRBJ2-1, is KAGVTQTPRYLIKTRGQQVTLSCSPISGHRSVSWYQQTPGQGLQFLFEYFSETQRNKGNFPGRFSGRQFSNSRSEMNVSTLELGDSALYLCASSLSTLDEQFFGPGTRLTVL.

J is TRBJ2-2 and V is TRBV6-5, with 9 positions matching TRBD2. V trimming: 2 bases; J trimming: 3 bases; junction bases outside the gene matches: 4. The CDR3 length is 16 residues. Germline assignment: CDR1 MNHEY and CDR2 SVGAGI. CDR3 sequence (DNA): TGTGCCAGCAGTTACCTAGCGGGAAGGGACACCGGGGAGCTGTTTTTT. Encoded protein: CASSYLAGRDTGELFF.

This rearrangement joins TRBV28 to TRBJ1-5, with TRBD1 matching 7 bases. V was pared by 2 bases and J by 0 bases, with 7 bases of the junction left unmatched. The length of the CDR3 is 17 residues. The germline CDR1 and CDR2 sequences are MDHEN and SYDVKM. The CDR3 loop is CASSLGQAPYSNQPQHF. CDR3 in DNA: TGTGCCAGCAGTTTAGGACAGGCCCCGTATAGCAATCAGCCCCAGCATTTT.

The CDR3: CASRSGGYYNEQFF. In DNA form, the CDR3 reads TGTGCCAGCAGAAGCGGGGGATACTACAATGAGCAGTTCTTC. The chain recombines TRBV28 with TRBJ2-1; 8 nucleotides agree with TRBD2. J lost 3 bases, V lost 6 bases, and 4 bases had no gene match. Germline V lookup: CDR1 MDHEN, CDR2 SYDVKM. The CDR3 spans 14 residues.

The chain has TRBV29-1 and TRBJ1-2, with 7 bases identical to TRBD1. Germline CDR1 is SQVTM and CDR2 is ANQGSEA. The CDR3 spans 14 residues. V lost 3 bases to trimming and J lost 10 bases; unmatched junction nucleotides: 14. The CDR3 is CSVEPHRRQGSYTF. In DNA, the CDR3 is TGCAGCGTTGAGCCCCACAGAAGACAGGGTTCCTACACCTTC.

The chain carries TRBV6-5 and TRBJ2-7, with 9 bases identical to TRBD1. Germline trimming cut 5 bases from V and 7 bases from J; bases unmatched to any gene: 12. The CDR3 is made up of 15 amino acids. CDR1 and CDR2 (germline): MNHEY, SVGAGI. The CDR3 region is CASSPDRGELGEQYF. The CDR3 DNA follows: TGTGCCAGCAGTCCAGACAGGGGGGAACTGGGGGAGCAGTACTTC.

The J gene is TRBJ1-1, the V gene TRBV7-8, with D possibly TRBD1 on 5 matching bases. The CDR3 sequence is 15 residues long. Per germline, CDR1 SGHVS and CDR2 FQNEAQ. Trimming pared 5 bases from V and 0 bases from J, leaving 13 bases between. The CDR3 nucleotides are TGTGCCAGCAGCCCGCAGGGATTTATGAACACTGAAGCTTTCTTT. Translating gives CASSPQGFMNTEAFF.

This chain joins TRBV10-3 and TRBJ2-7; no definite D call. Germline CDR1 is ENHRY and CDR2 is SYGVKD. This CDR3 region has 13 residues. V was trimmed by 5 bases and J by 6 bases, leaving 14 bases between them. The chain's CDR3 is CAISNPPPSEQYV. Written as DNA, the CDR3 is TGTGCCATCAGTAATCCCCCCCCCAGCGAGCAGTACGTC.

The chain joins TRBV5-1 to TRBJ2-2; 10 bases are a match to TRBD2. Germline V CDR1 and CDR2: SGHRS, YFSETQ. V gave up 3 bases and J gave up 6 bases; unmatched junction bases: 8. The length of the CDR3 is 16 residues. CDR3 amino acids: CASSWTSGFVSGELFF. The CDR3 coding sequence is TGCGCCAGCAGCTGGACTAGCGGATTCGTCTCCGGGGAGCTGTTTTTT.

V usage is TRBV2 and J usage is TRBJ1-4; the match to TRBD1 covers 8 bases. Germline CDR1 is SNHLY and CDR2 is FYNNEI. The CDR3 spans 14 residues. Germline trimming cut 3 bases from V and 7 bases from J; bases unmatched to any gene: 4. This CDR3 reads CASSDQGASEKLFF. DNA for the CDR3: TGTGCCAGCAGTGACCAGGGGGCGAGTGAAAAACTGTTTTTT.

This clone was detected once. V and J are TRBV5-1 and TRBJ2-7; 14 nucleotides align to TRBD2. Germline loops: CDR1 SGHRS, CDR2 YFSETQ. The CDR3 is 15 amino acids. V shed 4 bases, J shed 5 bases, and the junction held 5 bases outside the gene matches. CDR3 in DNA: TGCGCCAGCAGCCAGGGACTAGCGGGGGCGAACGAGCAGTACTTC. Protein sequence: CASSQGLAGANEQYF.

V is TRBV2 and J is TRBJ1-3; TRBD1 agrees at 11 bases. V was pared by 5 bases and J by 2 bases, with 2 bases of the junction left unmatched. The CDR3 length is 15 residues. The germline CDR1 and CDR2 sequences are SNHLY and FYNNEI. The CDR3 region is CASSRDRGTGNTIYF. The CDR3 region has the DNA TGTGCCAGCAGTCGGGACAGGGGGACTGGAAACACCATATATTTT.

For this clone: At the DNA level, this CDR3 is encoded by other sequences in the same sample as well. The chain links TRBV5-1 to TRBJ2-3; tentatively, D is TRBD2 (6 bases). The CDR3 has 15 amino acids. Germline V CDR1 and CDR2: SGHRS, YFSETQ. Trimming shortened V by 0 bases and J by 0 bases, and 8 bases separated the two germline ends. The CDR3 region has the DNA TGCGCCAGCAGCTTGGGCCGGGGGAGCACAGATACGCAGTATTTT. Encoded protein: CASSLGRGSTDTQYF.

Here the CDR3 DNA reads TGTGCCATCAGTCCGGACAGCGACTATGGCTACACCTTC. Encoded protein: CAISPDSDYGYTF. The gene calls are TRBV10-3 and TRBJ1-2, with D maybe TRBD1 (6 bases). Germline V gene lookup returns CDR1 ENHRY and CDR2 SYGVKD. V gave up 5 bases and J gave up 3 bases, with 10 bases separating them. The CDR3 sequence is 13 residues long.